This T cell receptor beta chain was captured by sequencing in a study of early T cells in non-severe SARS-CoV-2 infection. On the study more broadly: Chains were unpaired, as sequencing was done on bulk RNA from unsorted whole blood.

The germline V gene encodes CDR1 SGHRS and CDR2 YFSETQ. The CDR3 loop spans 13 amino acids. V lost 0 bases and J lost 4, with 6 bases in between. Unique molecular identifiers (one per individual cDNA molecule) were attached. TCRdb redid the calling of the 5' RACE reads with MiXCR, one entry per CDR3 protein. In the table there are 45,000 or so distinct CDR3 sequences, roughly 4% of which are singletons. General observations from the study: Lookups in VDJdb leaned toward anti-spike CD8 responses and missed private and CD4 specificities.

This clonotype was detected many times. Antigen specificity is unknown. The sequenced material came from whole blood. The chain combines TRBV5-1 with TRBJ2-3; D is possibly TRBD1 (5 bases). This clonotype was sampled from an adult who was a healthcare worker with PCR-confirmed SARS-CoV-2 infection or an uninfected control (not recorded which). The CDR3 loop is CASSLDRPDTQYF. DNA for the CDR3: TGCGCCAGCAGCTTGGACAGGCCAGATACGCAGTATTTT. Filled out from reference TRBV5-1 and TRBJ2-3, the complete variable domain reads KAGVTQTPRYLIKTRGQQVTLSCSPISGHRSVSWYQQTPGQGLQFLFEYFSETQRNKGNFPGRFSGRQFSNSRSEMNVSTLELGDSALYLCASSLDRPDTQYFGPGTRLTVL.